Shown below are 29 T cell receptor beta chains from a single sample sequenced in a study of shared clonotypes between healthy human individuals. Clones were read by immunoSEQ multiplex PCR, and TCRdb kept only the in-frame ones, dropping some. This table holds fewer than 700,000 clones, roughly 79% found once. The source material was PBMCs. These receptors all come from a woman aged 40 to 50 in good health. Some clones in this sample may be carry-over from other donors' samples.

The CDR3 loop reads CSVAQGNRETQYF. As DNA, the CDR3 is TGCAGCGTTGCCCAGGGGAATCGAGAGACCCAGTACTTC. The chain has TRBV29-1 and TRBJ2-5, with a tentative D call TRBD1 (6 bases). Between the trimmed V and J ends, which lost 4 bases and 4 bases, there was a span of 13 bases. CDR1 is SQVTM, CDR2 ANQGSEA, per germline. The CDR3 covers 13 residues.

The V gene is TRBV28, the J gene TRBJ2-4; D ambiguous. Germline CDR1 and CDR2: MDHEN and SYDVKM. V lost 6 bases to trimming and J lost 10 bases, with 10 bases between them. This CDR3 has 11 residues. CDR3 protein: CASSSGRIQYF. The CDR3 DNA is TGTGCCAGCAGCTCCGGTCGAATTCAGTACTTC.

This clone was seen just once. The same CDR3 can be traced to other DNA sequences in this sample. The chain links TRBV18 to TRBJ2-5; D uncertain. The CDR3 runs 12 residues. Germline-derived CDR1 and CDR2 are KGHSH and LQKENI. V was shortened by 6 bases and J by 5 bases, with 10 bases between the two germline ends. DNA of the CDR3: TGTGCCAGCTCCCAGGAAAGGGAGACCCAGTACTTC. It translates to CASSQERETQYF.

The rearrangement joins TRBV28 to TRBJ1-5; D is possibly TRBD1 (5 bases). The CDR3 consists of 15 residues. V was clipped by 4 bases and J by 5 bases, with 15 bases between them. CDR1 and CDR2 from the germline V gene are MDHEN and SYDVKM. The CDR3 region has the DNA TGTGCCAGCAGTTCTCCCGGGGGAGGGGATCAGCCCCAGCATTTT. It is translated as CASSSPGGGDQPQHF.

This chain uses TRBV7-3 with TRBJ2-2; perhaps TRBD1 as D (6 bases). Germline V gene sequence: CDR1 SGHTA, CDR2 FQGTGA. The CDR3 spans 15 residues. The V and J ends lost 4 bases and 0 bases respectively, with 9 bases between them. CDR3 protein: CASSSRDTNTGELFF. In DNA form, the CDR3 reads TGTGCCAGCAGCTCAAGGGACACGAACACCGGGGAGCTGTTTTTT.

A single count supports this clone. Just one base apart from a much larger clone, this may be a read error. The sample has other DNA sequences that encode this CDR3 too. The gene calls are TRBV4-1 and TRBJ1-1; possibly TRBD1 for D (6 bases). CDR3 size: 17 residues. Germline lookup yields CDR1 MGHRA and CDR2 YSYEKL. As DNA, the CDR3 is TGCGCCAGCAGACAAGTAGGGGCCCGGGGGCAGGACACTGAAGCTTTCTTT. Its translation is CASRQVGARGQDTEAFF.

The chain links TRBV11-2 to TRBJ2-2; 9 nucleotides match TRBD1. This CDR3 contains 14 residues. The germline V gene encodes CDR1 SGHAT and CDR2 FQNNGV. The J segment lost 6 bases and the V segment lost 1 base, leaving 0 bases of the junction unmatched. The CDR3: CASSLGQGAGELFF. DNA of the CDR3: TGTGCCAGCAGCTTAGGACAGGGGGCCGGGGAGCTGTTTTTT. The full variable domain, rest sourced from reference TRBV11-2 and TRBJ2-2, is EAGVAQSPRYKIIEKRQSVAFWCNPISGHATLYWYQQILGQGPKLLIQFQNNGVVDDSQLPKDRFSAERLKGVDSTLKIQPAKLEDSAVYLCASSLGQGAGELFFGEGSRLTVL.

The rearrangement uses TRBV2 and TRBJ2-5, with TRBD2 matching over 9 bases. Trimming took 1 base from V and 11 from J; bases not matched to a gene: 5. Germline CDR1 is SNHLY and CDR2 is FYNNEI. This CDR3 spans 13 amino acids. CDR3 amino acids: CASSEDSGRSQYF. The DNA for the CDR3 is TGTGCCAGCAGTGAAGACAGCGGGAGGTCGCAGTACTTC.

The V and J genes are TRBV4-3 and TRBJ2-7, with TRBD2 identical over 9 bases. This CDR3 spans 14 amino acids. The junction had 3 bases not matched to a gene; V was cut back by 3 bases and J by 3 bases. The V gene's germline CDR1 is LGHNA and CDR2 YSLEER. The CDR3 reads CASSQGLADYEQYF. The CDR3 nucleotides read TGCGCCAGCAGCCAGGGACTAGCAGACTACGAGCAGTACTTC.

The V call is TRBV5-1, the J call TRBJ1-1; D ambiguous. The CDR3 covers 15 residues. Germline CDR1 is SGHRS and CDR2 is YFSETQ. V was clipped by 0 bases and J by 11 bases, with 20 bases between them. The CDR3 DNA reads TGCGCCAGCAGCTTGGGAGTCAGTAACTTGAAGTTGGCTTTCTTT. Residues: CASSLGVSNLKLAFF. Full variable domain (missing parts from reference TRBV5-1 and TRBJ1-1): KAGVTQTPRYLIKTRGQQVTLSCSPISGHRSVSWYQQTPGQGLQFLFEYFSETQRNKGNFPGRFSGRQFSNSRSEMNVSTLELGDSALYLCASSLGVSNLKLAFFGQGTRLTVV.

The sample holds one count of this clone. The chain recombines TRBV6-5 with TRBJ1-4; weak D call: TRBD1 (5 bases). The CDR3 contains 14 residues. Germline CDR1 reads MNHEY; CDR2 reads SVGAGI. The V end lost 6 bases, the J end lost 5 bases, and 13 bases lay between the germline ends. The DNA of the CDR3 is TGTGCCAGCAGCCTAGACAGACTAAATGAAAAACTGTTTTTT. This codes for CASSLDRLNEKLFF.

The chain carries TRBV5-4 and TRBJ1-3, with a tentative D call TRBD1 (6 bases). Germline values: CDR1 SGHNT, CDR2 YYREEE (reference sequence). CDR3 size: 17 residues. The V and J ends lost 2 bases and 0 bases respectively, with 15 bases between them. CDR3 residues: CASSFRAGAISGNTIYF. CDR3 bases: TGTGCCAGCAGCTTCCGGGCAGGGGCGATCTCTGGAAACACCATATATTTT. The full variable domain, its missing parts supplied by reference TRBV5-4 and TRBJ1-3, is ETGVTQSPTHLIKTRGQQVTLRCSSQSGHNTVSWYQQALGQGPQFIFQYYREEENGRGNFPPRFSGLQFPNYSSELNVNALELDDSALYLCASSFRAGAISGNTIYFGEGSWLTVV.

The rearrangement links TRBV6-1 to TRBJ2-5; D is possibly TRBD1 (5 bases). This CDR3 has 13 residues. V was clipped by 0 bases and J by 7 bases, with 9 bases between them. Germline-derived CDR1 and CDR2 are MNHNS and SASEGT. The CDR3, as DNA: TGTGCCAGCAGTGAAGCAGGGGTGGGGACCCAGTACTTC. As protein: CASSEAGVGTQYF.

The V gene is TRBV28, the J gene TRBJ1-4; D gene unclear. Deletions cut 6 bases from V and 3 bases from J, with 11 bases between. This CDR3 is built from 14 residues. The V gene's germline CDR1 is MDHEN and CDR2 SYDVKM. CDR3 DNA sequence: TGTGCCAGCAGCGAAGGAGGGCCTAATGAAAAACTGTTTTTT. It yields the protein CASSEGGPNEKLFF.

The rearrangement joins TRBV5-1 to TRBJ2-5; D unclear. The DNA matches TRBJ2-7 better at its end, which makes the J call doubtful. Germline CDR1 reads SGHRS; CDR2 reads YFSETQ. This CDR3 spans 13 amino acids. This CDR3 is CASSFSSTYEQYF. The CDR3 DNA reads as TGCGCCAGCAGCTTTAGCTCGACCTACGAGCAGTACTTC.

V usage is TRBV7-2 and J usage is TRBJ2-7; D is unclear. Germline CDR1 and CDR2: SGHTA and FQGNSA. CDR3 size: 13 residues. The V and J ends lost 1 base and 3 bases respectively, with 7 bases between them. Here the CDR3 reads CASSLDSYYEQYF. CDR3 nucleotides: TGTGCCAGCAGCTTAGACAGCTACTACGAGCAGTACTTC.

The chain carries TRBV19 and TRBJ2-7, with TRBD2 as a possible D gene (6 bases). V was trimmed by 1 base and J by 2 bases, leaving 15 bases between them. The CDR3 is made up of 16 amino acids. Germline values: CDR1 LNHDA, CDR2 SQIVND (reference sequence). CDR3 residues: CASSIGRLDYPYEQYF. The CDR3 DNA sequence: TGTGCCAGTAGTATAGGCCGCCTGGACTACCCCTACGAGCAGTACTTC.

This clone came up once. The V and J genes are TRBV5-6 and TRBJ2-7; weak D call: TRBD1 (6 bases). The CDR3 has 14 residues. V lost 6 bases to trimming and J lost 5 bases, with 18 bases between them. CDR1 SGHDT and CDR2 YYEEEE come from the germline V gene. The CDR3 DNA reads TGTGCCAGCAATTCCCCCGGGACATACCACGAGCAGTACTTC. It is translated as CASNSPGTYHEQYF.

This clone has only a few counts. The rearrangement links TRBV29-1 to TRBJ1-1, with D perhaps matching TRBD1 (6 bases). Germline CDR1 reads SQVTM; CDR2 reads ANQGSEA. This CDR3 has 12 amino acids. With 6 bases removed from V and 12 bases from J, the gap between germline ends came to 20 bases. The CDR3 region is CSVTSRGGMTFF. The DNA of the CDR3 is TGCAGCGTCACCTCCCGAGGGGGTATGACTTTCTTT.

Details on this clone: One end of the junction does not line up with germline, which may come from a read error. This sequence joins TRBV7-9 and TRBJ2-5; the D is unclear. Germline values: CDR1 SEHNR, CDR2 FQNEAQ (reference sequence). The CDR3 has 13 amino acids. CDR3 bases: TGCGCCAGCAGCCAAGGGCACCAAGAGACCCAGTACTTC. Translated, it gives CASSQGHQETQYF.

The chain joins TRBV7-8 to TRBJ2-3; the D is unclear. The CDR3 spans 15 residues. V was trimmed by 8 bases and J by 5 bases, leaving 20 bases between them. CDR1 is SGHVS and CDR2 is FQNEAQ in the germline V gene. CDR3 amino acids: CASRQPRSLLDTQYF. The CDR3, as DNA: TGTGCCAGCCGCCAACCTAGGTCCCTCCTAGATACGCAGTATTTT. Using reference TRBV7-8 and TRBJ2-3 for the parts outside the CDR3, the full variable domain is GAGVSQSPRYKVAKRGQDVALRCDPISGHVSLFWYQQALGQGPEFLTYFQNEAQLDKSGLPSDRFFAERPEGSVSTLKIQRTQQEDSAVYLCASRQPRSLLDTQYFGPGTRLTVL.

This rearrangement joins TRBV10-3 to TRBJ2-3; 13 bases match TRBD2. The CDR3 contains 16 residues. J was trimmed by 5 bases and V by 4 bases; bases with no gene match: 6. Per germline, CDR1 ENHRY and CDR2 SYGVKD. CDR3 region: CAISVGLAGEGDTQYF. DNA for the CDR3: TGTGCCATCAGTGTTGGACTAGCGGGAGAGGGAGATACGCAGTATTTT.

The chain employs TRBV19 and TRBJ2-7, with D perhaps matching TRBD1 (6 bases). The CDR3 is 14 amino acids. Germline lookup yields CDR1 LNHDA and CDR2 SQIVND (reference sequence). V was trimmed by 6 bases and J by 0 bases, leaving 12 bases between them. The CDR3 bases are TGTGCCAGTAGCACAGGGTGGAGCTCCTACGAGCAGTACTTC. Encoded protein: CASSTGWSSYEQYF. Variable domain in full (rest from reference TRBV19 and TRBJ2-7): DGGITQSPKYLFRKEGQNVTLSCEQNLNHDAMYWYRQDPGQGLRLIYYSQIVNDFQKGDIAEGYSVSREKKESFPLTVTSAQKNPTAFYLCASSTGWSSYEQYFGPGTRLTVT.

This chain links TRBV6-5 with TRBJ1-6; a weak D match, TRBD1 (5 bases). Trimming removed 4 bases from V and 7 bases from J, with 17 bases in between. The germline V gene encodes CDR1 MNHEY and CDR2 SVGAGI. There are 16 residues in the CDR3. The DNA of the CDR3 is TGTGCCAGCAGTTCCCCGGGACGATCGGAGAATTCACCCCTCCACTTT. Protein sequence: CASSSPGRSENSPLHF.

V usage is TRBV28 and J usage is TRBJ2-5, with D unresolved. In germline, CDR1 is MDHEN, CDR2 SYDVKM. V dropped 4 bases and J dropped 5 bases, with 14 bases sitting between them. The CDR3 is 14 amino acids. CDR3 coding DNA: TGTGCCAGCAGTTCCCCTAGTTTTGTCGAGACCCAGTACTTC. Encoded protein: CASSSPSFVETQYF.

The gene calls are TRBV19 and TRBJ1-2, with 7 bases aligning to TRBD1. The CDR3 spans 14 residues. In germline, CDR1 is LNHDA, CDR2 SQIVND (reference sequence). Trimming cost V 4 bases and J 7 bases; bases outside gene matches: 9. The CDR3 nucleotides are TGTGCCAGTAGTACCACAGGGGCAGCTTTTGGCTACACCTTC. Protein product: CASSTTGAAFGYTF.

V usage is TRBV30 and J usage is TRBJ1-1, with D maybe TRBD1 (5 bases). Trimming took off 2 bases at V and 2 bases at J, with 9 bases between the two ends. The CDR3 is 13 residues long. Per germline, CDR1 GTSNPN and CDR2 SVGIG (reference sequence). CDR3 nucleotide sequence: TGTGCCTGGAGTCCCGACAGCAACACTGAAGCTTTCTTT. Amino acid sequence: CAWSPDSNTEAFF.

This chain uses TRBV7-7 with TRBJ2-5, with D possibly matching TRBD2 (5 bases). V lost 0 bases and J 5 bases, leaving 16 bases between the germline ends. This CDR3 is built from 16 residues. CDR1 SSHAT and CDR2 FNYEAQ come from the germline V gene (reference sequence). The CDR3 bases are TGTGCCAGCAGCTTAGCGCTAGGTAGCGTGGCGGAGACCCAGTACTTC. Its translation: CASSLALGSVAETQYF. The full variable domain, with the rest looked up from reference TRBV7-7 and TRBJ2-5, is GAGVSQSPRYKVTKRGQDVTLRCDPISSHATLYWYQQALGQGPEFLTYFNYEAQPDKSGLPSDRFSAERPEGSISTLTIQRTEQRDSAMYRCASSLALGSVAETQYFGPGTRLLVL.

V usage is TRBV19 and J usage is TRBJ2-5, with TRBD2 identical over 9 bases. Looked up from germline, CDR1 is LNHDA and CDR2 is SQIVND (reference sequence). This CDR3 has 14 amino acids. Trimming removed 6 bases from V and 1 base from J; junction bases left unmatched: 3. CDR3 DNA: TGTGCCAGTAGCTTACTAGCGGGCCAAGAGACCCAGTACTTC. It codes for CASSLLAGQETQYF.